This paragraph covers one T cell receptor beta chain sequence. Clones were read by immunoSEQ multiplex PCR, and TCRdb kept only the in-frame ones, dropping some. In the table there are roughly 230,000 clones, roughly nine tenths of which are singletons. V was shortened by 1 base and J by 10 bases, with 11 bases between the two germline ends. Per the germline V gene, CDR1 is SEHNR and CDR2 is FQNEAQ (reference sequence). This CDR3 contains 13 residues. This sample is part of a study of blood T cell repertoires in COVID-19. Sequencing was done on a sample of peripheral blood. The rearrangement links TRBV7-9 to TRBJ2-1; D is unclear. This clonotype originated in a man aged 65 to 85 with acute or convalescent COVID-19. The CDR3: CASSLVAVGEQFF. DNA of the CDR3: TGTGCCAGCAGCTTAGTAGCAGTCGGAGAGCAGTTCTTC.